Described below is a single TCR beta chain sequence and its context. The study drew participants aged about 18 to 90 years from roughly 25 US areas. Original methodology: The authors estimated nucleated cell counts from reference gene primer amplification. Measured with immunoSEQ multiplex PCR; TCRdb has only the in-frame clones, and not every one. That table furnishes V, J and clone size, whereas the DNA furnished D and trimming. The table has approximately 440,000 clones, roughly 91% seen once; the top ten hold 0.6%. This record comes from a study of blood T cell repertoires in COVID-19. On the study more broadly: Samples came from the United States, Italy and Spain, spanning acute and convalescent COVID-19.

This CDR3 spans 13 amino acids. The germline gives CDR1 SGHTA, CDR2 FQGNSA. V lost 5 bases and J 2 bases, leaving 9 bases between the germline ends. The chain uses TRBV7-2 and TRBJ1-2; TRBD1 might be the D (5 bases). This clonotype originated in a man aged 18 to 29 who had recovered from COVID-19. The specimen sequenced was PBMCs or T cells enriched from blood (not recorded which). CDR3 protein: CASSHGGNYGYTF. The CDR3, as DNA: TGTGCCAGCAGCCACGGGGGGAACTATGGCTACACCTTC.